This entry features one T cell receptor beta chain sequence. Which antigen it targets is not known. Base-call qualities are not available, and no considerably larger clone is one nucleotide away. This entry is derived from a study of response to subunit inactivated influenza vaccine (dated by TCRdb to 2017 to 2018). Context from the whole study: The study used deep quantitative T cell receptor repertoire profiling to track responses to a trivalent subunit inactivated influenza vaccine.

Summary of the overall study and its limitations: The authors proposed that each seasonal influenza vaccination may bring in only a limited number of new T cells.

The library was built by means of RT-PCR. Sequencing used an Illumina HiSeq 2500. TCRdb reprocessed the public reads (quality trimming at Q25 with fastp, clone calling with MiXCR) and kept in-frame beta chains. Each CDR3 protein gets just one entry, which takes the most common genes and DNA from the rows behind it. This sample comprises around 530,000 distinct CDR3 sequences, 15% to 20% of them detected only once. The ten largest clones capture 3% of the sample. At the junction V is shortened by 4 bases and J by 4 bases, with 14 bases in between. CDR1 MNHEY and CDR2 SVGAGI were looked up in the germline V gene. Including the terminal cysteine and phenylalanine, the CDR3 comprises 15 residues. Only the CDR3 DNA stays, 45 bases, in frame from base 1.

The chain is made from TRBV6-5 and TRBJ2-1; the D gene is unclear. The material sequenced was CD4+ T cells sorted from PBMCs, taken less than 30 months after vaccination. The clonotype comes from a man between 50 and 70 years old who received an inactivated influenza vaccine. Donor details come from another sample of the same person, matched by shared clones. The DNA sequence is TGTGCCAGCAGTTTAGGGTTACAGTTATACAATGAGCAGTTCTTC. This yields the protein CASSLGLQLYNEQFF.